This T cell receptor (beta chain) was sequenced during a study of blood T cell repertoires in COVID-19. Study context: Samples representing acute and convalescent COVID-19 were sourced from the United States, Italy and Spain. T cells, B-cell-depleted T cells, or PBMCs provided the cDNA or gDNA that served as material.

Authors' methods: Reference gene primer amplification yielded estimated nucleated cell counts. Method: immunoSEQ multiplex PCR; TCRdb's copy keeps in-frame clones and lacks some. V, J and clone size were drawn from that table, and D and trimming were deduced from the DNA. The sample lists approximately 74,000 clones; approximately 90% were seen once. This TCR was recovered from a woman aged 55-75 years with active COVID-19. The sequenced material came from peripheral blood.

CDR3 coding DNA: TGTGCCAGCAGTTCCAGGGGAAGCAATCAGCCCCAGCATTTT. Protein product: CASSSRGSNQPQHF. This chain uses TRBV28 with TRBJ1-5; a possible D gene is TRBD1 (6 bases). Trimming shortened V by 4 bases and J by 1 base, and 8 bases separated the two germline ends. The CDR3 is 14 residues long. Germline lookup yields CDR1 MDHEN and CDR2 SYDVKM.